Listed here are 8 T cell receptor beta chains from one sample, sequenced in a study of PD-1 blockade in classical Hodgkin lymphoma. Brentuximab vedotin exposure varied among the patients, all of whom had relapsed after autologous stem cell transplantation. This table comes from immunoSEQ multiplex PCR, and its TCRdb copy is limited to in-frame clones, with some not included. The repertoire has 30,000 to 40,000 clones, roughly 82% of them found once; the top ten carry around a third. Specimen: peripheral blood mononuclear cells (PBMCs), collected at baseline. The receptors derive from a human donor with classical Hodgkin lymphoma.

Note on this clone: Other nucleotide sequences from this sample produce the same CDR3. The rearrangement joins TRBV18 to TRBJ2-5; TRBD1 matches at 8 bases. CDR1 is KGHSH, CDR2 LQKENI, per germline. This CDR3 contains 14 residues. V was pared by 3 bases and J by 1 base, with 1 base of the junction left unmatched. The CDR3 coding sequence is TGTGCCAGCTCACCGGGACAGGTCCAAGAGACCCAGTACTTC. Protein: CASSPGQVQETQYF.

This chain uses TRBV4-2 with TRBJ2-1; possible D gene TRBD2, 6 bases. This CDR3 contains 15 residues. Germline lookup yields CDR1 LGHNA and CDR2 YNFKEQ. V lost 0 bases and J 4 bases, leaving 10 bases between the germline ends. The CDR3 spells CASSQEEGQYNEQFF. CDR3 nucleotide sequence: TGTGCCAGCAGCCAAGAGGAGGGGCAATACAATGAGCAGTTCTTC.

The CDR3 DNA sequence: TGTGCCAGCAGCCGTAGCGGGGGGGCTTACACCGGGGAGCTGTTTTTT. Its translation: CASSRSGGAYTGELFF. V gene TRBV7-2 combines with J gene TRBJ2-2, with 11 bases aligning to TRBD2. Germline values: CDR1 SGHTA, CDR2 FQGNSA. CDR3 length: 16 amino acids. V dropped 5 bases and J dropped 3; count of bases not matched to a gene: 5.

Written as DNA, the CDR3 is TGTGCCAGCAGGGCCGAATCAACTAATGAAAAACTGTTTTTT. This gives the protein CASRAESTNEKLFF. The J gene is TRBJ1-4, the V gene TRBV2; D call uncertain. The CDR3 is 14 residues long. Germline V gives CDR1 SNHLY, CDR2 FYNNEI. Deletions cut 6 bases from V and 0 bases from J, with 8 bases between.

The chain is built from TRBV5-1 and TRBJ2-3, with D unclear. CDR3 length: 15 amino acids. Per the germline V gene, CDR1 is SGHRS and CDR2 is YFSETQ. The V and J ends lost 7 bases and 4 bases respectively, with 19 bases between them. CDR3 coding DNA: TGCGCCAGCTCAAACCCCTTATCAAGTTCAGATACGCAGTATTTT. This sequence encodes CASSNPLSSSDTQYF. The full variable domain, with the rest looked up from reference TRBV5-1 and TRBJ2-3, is KAGVTQTPRYLIKTRGQQVTLSCSPISGHRSVSWYQQTPGQGLQFLFEYFSETQRNKGNFPGRFSGRQFSNSRSEMNVSTLELGDSALYLCASSNPLSSSDTQYFGPGTRLTVL.

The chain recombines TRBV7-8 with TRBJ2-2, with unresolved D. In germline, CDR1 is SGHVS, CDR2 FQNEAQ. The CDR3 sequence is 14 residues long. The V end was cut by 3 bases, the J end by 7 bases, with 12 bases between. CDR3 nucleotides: TGTGCCAGCAGCTTGGACCCGTTCGGCGGGGAGCTGTTTTTT. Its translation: CASSLDPFGGELFF.

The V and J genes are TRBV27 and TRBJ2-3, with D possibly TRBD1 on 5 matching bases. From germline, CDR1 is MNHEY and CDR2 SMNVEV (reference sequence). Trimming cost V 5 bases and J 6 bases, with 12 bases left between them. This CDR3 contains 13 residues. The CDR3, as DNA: TGTGCCAGCAGTCCGCAGGGTAAGGATACGCAGTATTTT. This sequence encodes CASSPQGKDTQYF.

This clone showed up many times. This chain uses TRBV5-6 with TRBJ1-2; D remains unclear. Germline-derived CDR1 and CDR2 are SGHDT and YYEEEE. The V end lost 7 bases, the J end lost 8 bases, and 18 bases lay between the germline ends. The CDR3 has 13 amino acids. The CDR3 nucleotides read TGTGCCAGCCACTGGGCATCCTTGGGGGGCTACACCTTC. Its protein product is CASHWASLGGYTF. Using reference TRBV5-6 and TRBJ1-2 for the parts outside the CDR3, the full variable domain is DAGVTQSPTHLIKTRGQQVTLRCSPKSGHDTVSWYQQALGQGPQFIFQYYEEEERQRGNFPDRFSGHQFPNYSSELNVNALLLGDSALYLCASHWASLGGYTFGSGTRLTVV.